Listed here are 25 T cell receptor beta chains from one sample, sequenced in a study of cytomegalovirus exposure and HLA in healthy donors. 60 Vbeta and 13 Jbeta primers were used in PCR. TCRdb keeps only in-frame clones here, not all; method: immunoSEQ multiplex PCR. This sample has some 170,000 clones, with roughly four fifths found just once. Sequences were obtained from PBMCs. These receptor sequences come from a woman aged 18-29 years in good health and CMV-seropositive.

CDR3: CASSLGGLGNEQFF. The CDR3 nucleotides read TGTGCCAGCAGCTTGGGGGGGCTGGGGAATGAGCAGTTCTTC. This chain connects TRBV5-6 to TRBJ2-1, with D possibly being TRBD1 (6 bases). V dropped 0 bases and J dropped 7 bases, with 11 bases sitting between them. Germline CDR1 is SGHDT and CDR2 is YYEEEE. The CDR3 extends over 14 amino acids.

This chain uses TRBV5-6 with TRBJ2-1, with TRBD2 matching 8 bases. V was pared by 0 bases and J by 5 bases, with 10 bases of the junction left unmatched. CDR3 length: 17 residues. The germline gives CDR1 SGHDT, CDR2 YYEEEE. CDR3 nucleotides: TGTGCCAGCAGCTTGGGGGGCGGGGGGATTCCAAACAATGAGCAGTTCTTC. This encodes CASSLGGGGIPNNEQFF.

The genes are TRBV4-2 and TRBJ1-3, with D unclear. From germline, CDR1 is LGHNA and CDR2 YNFKEQ. The V end lost 4 bases, the J end lost 1 base, and 11 bases lay between the germline ends. CDR3 size: 15 residues. Written as DNA, the CDR3 is TGTGCCAGCAGCCCCTACCGGGAATCTGGAAACACCATATATTTT. Translated, it gives CASSPYRESGNTIYF.

The chain couples TRBV7-9 to TRBJ1-3; D call uncertain. Trimming took off 6 bases at V and 8 bases at J, with 11 bases between the two ends. The CDR3 is 12 amino acids. Looked up from germline, CDR1 is SEHNR and CDR2 is FQNEAQ (reference sequence). The CDR3 region is CASRPEGDTIYF. The CDR3 nucleotides read TGTGCCAGCAGGCCCGAGGGCGACACCATATATTTT.

The CDR3 nucleotides are TGTGCCTGGAGTGTACAGGTAGAGAATAATTCACCCCTCCACTTT. Amino acids: CAWSVQVENNSPLHF. V and J are TRBV30 and TRBJ1-6, with D possibly matching TRBD1 (5 bases). From germline, CDR1 is GTSNPN and CDR2 SVGIG (reference sequence). V shed 0 bases and J shed 5 bases, with 11 bases lying between them. The CDR3 covers 15 residues.

The chain employs TRBV6-6 and TRBJ2-2; D may be TRBD1 (6 bases). V shed 6 bases and J shed 2 bases, with 16 bases lying between them. Germline values: CDR1 MNHNY, CDR2 SVGAGI (reference sequence). The CDR3 consists of 16 residues. CDR3 loop: CASRQRRQVNTGELFF. As DNA, the CDR3 is TGTGCCAGCAGGCAAAGAAGACAGGTTAACACCGGGGAGCTGTTTTTT.

The chain is built from TRBV18 and TRBJ1-1; D uncertain. The germline V and J ends were trimmed by 0 bases and 1 base, with 6 bases remaining between them. Germline loops: CDR1 KGHSH, CDR2 LQKENI. The length of the CDR3 is 14 residues. The CDR3 region has the DNA TGTGCCAGCTCACCACCGGGCCCGAACACTGAAGCTTTCTTT. Protein sequence: CASSPPGPNTEAFF.

This chain uses TRBV5-1 with TRBJ2-7; D is possibly TRBD1 (6 bases). The CDR3 length is 16 residues. Per germline, CDR1 SGHRS and CDR2 YFSETQ. V was clipped by 4 bases and J by 0 bases, with 17 bases between them. The DNA for the CDR3 is TGCGCCAGCAGCACAGTTCCCAGGGGCCGCTCCTACGAGCAGTACTTC. It translates to CASSTVPRGRSYEQYF. The full variable domain, rest sourced from reference TRBV5-1 and TRBJ2-7, is KAGVTQTPRYLIKTRGQQVTLSCSPISGHRSVSWYQQTPGQGLQFLFEYFSETQRNKGNFPGRFSGRQFSNSRSEMNVSTLELGDSALYLCASSTVPRGRSYEQYFGPGTRLTVT.

The chain links TRBV29-1 to TRBJ1-2; the match to TRBD1 covers 9 bases. Losses at the gene ends were 5 bases for V and 8 bases for J; bases not matched to a gene: 15. The germline V gene encodes CDR1 SQVTM and CDR2 ANQGSEA. This CDR3 has 15 amino acids. Here the CDR3 reads CSVPPTGGASIGYTF. CDR3 coding DNA: TGCAGCGTTCCACCCACAGGGGGCGCTTCTATAGGCTACACCTTC.

The chain combines TRBV27 with TRBJ2-1; 8 bases line up with TRBD1. The junction had 8 bases not matched to a gene; V was cut back by 4 bases and J by 6 bases. CDR1 and CDR2 from the germline V gene are MNHEY and SMNVEV (reference sequence). CDR3 length equals 15 residues. The CDR3 sequence: CASSSPGQEANEQFF. For the CDR3, the DNA is TGTGCCAGCAGTTCTCCGGGACAGGAGGCCAATGAGCAGTTCTTC.

V and J are TRBV11-2 and TRBJ2-3; 14 bases agree with TRBD2. CDR1 and CDR2 (germline): SGHAT, FQNNGV. This CDR3 region has 17 residues. The J segment lost 0 bases and the V segment lost 8 bases, leaving 7 bases of the junction unmatched. The CDR3 region is CASGKGTSGSSTDTQYF. In DNA, the CDR3 is TGTGCCAGCGGAAAAGGGACTAGCGGGAGTAGCACAGATACGCAGTATTTT.

CDR3 region: CASATGTPYNEQFF. DNA for the CDR3: TGTGCTAGTGCCACAGGGACCCCTTACAATGAGCAGTTCTTC. This sequence joins TRBV12-5 and TRBJ2-1, with a tentative D call TRBD1 (6 bases). The germline gives CDR1 LGHNT, CDR2 FRNRAP. The CDR3 length is 14 residues. Trimming took 7 bases from V and 4 from J, leaving 14 bases between them. The full variable domain, completed using reference TRBV12-5 and TRBJ2-1, is DARVTQTPRHKVTEMGQEVTMRCQPILGHNTVFWYRQTMMQGLELLAYFRNRAPLDDSGMPKDRFSAEMPDATLATLKIQPSEPRDSAVYFCASATGTPYNEQFFGPGTRLTVL.

This sequence joins TRBV29-1 and TRBJ1-2; 12 nucleotides align to TRBD1. Losses at the gene ends were 0 bases for V and 7 bases for J; bases not matched to a gene: 6. The length of the CDR3 is 15 residues. Germline V gene sequence: CDR1 SQVTM, CDR2 ANQGSEA. This CDR3 reads CSVEDGGTGGAGYTF. The CDR3 nucleotides are TGCAGCGTTGAAGATGGTGGGACAGGGGGCGCTGGCTACACCTTC.

V and J are TRBV5-4 and TRBJ1-4; 9 nucleotides match TRBD1. CDR1 and CDR2 (germline): SGHNT, YYREEE (reference sequence). The ends lost 4 bases at V and 7 bases at J; junction bases unmatched: 8. The CDR3 extends over 15 amino acids. CDR3 amino acids: CASSTDRGRGEKLFF. The CDR3 DNA sequence: TGTGCCAGCAGCACGGACAGGGGAAGGGGTGAAAAACTGTTTTTT.

The chain employs TRBV5-6 and TRBJ1-2, with D perhaps TRBD1 (6 bases). From germline, CDR1 is SGHDT and CDR2 YYEEEE. Trimming cost V 4 bases and J 4 bases, with 14 bases left between them. The CDR3 loop spans 14 amino acids. The CDR3 is CASSPEGVGYGYTF. CDR3 DNA sequence: TGTGCCAGCAGCCCAGAGGGGGTTGGCTATGGCTACACCTTC.

This clone was seen a handful of times. The CDR3 DNA follows: TGTGCCCCTAGCGGGGGGTACGAGCAGTACTTC. This translates into CAPSGGYEQYF. The gene calls are TRBV30 and TRBJ2-7; 11 bases agree with TRBD2. J lost 4 bases, V lost 8 bases, and 1 base had no gene match. CDR1 is GTSNPN, CDR2 SVGIG, per germline (reference sequence). The CDR3 extends over 11 amino acids.

This clone was detected only once. The gene calls are TRBV21-1 and TRBJ2-7; TRBD1 is the table's D call and was not checked against the DNA. TRBV21-1 is annotated as a pseudogene. The CDR3 is 18 amino acids. The CDR3 DNA follows: TGTGCCAGCAGCCGCACTGAGAACCCGGGACAGGGAACCTACGAGCAGTACTTC. It specifies CASSRTENPGQGTYEQYF.

J is TRBJ1-4 and V is TRBV19; D gene unclear. CDR1 and CDR2 from the germline V gene are LNHDA and SQIVND (reference sequence). This CDR3 has 20 residues. V lost 3 bases and J lost 0, with 23 bases in between. The CDR3 region has the DNA TGTGCCAGTAGTATCTGGGGAGCGGGTTCATTAAACCCAACTAATGAAAAACTGTTTTTT. Its protein is CASSIWGAGSLNPTNEKLFF.

This chain connects TRBV10-1 to TRBJ2-2, with TRBD2 identical over 11 bases. Germline V gene data show CDR1 as WNHNN and CDR2 as SYGVQD (reference sequence). This CDR3 region has 15 residues. V trimming: 5 bases; J trimming: 3 bases; junction bases outside the gene matches: 2. CDR3 region: CASSSGLADTGELFF. The CDR3 DNA follows: TGCGCCAGCAGTTCGGGACTAGCGGACACCGGGGAGCTGTTTTTT.

The chain recombines TRBV4-1 with TRBJ2-5; TRBD1 matches 8 bases. TRBJ2-7 explains the end of the DNA better; the J call may be wrong. In germline, CDR1 is MGHRA, CDR2 YSYEKL. This CDR3 comprises 14 residues. The chain's CDR3 is CASSFGTGLYEQYF. CDR3 coding DNA: TGCGCCAGCAGCTTCGGGACAGGTCTGTACGAGCAGTACTTC.

Written as DNA, the CDR3 is TGTGCCAGCAGCTTGGATATCGCGGGAACTAGCGGCTTTTACGAGCAGTACTTC. It codes for CASSLDIAGTSGFYEQYF. V is TRBV5-4 and J is TRBJ2-7; 8 bases fit TRBD2. The CDR3 loop spans 18 amino acids. The V gene end was trimmed by 0 bases and the J gene end by 4 bases; junction bases not matched to a gene: 15. Germline assignment: CDR1 SGHNT and CDR2 YYREEE (reference sequence).

The chain has TRBV29-1 and TRBJ2-5; D possibly corresponds to TRBD1 (6 bases). The CDR3 contains 13 residues. Trimming removed 6 bases at V and 2 bases at J, with 13 bases between. Germline V gene sequence: CDR1 SQVTM, CDR2 ANQGSEA. The CDR3 coding sequence is TGCAGCGTGAGCACCGGGACACAAGAGACCCAGTACTTC. Protein sequence: CSVSTGTQETQYF.

The sample holds a few counts of this clone. This chain uses TRBV14 with TRBJ2-5; 10 bases align to TRBD2. The V gene's germline CDR1 is SGHDN and CDR2 FVKESK. V dropped 2 bases and J dropped 5; count of bases not matched to a gene: 5. CDR3 size: 15 residues. The CDR3 DNA follows: TGTGCCAGCAGCCAACAGAGCGGGGGGGTGGAGACCCAGTACTTC. Translated: CASSQQSGGVETQYF.

Remarks on this clone: Sequence at one end of the junction differs from germline and may be a read error. The same CDR3 is also encoded by other DNA sequences in this sample. The chain joins TRBV6-5 to TRBJ1-5, with 10 bases that match TRBD1. The CDR3 is made up of 14 amino acids. Per the germline V gene, CDR1 is MNHEY and CDR2 is SVGAGI. DNA of the CDR3: TGTGCCAGCAGTCGACAGGGGGCGAATCAGCCCCAGCACTTT. Amino acid sequence: CASSRQGANQPQHF.

The gene calls are TRBV7-3 and TRBJ2-7, with TRBD1 as a possible D gene (5 bases). The CDR3 totals 16 residues. V was pared by 2 bases and J by 5 bases, with 19 bases between. Germline V CDR1 and CDR2: SGHTA, FQGTGA. The CDR3: CASSLSAAGAGNEQYF. CDR3 sequence (DNA): TGTGCCAGCAGCTTATCGGCAGCTGGCGCAGGGAACGAGCAGTACTTC.